This TCR beta chain was identified during a study of blood T cell repertoires in COVID-19. The CDR3 length is 12 residues. V lost 0 bases and J lost 4, with 3 bases in between. CDR1 is SGHNT, CDR2 YYREEE, per germline (reference sequence). Per the original methods: Amplification from reference gene primers served as the basis for estimated nucleated cell counts. Measured with immunoSEQ multiplex PCR; TCRdb has only the in-frame clones, and not every one. V, J and clone size reflect that table, while D and trimming were determined from the DNA. The data show 110,000 or so clones, roughly 85% seen once.

The chain has TRBV5-4 and TRBJ2-3; no clear D gene. Sequencing was done on a sample of peripheral blood. The TCR was taken from a human donor in a cohort sampled during active COVID-19. The CDR3 DNA follows: TGTGCCAGCAGCTTGGTCTCAGATACGCAGTATTTT. It translates to CASSLVSDTQYF.